This section outlines one TCR beta chain sequence together with its context. Its antigen is unidentified. Amplification used 60 Vbeta primers and 13 Jbeta primers. The repertoire was sequenced with immunoSEQ multiplex PCR; TCRdb's copy has only in-frame clones and lacks some. The table records approximately 110,000 clones, 79% of them present only once. This sample is part of a study of cytomegalovirus exposure and HLA in healthy donors. Whole-study findings and limits: In a later analysis, a missense DCLRE1C variant was linked to TCR beta V- and J-gene trimming.

The CDR3 contains 16 residues. CDR1 is MNHEY and CDR2 is SVGAGI in the germline V gene. V was clipped by 2 bases and J by 7 bases; unmatched bases: 10. This receptor was obtained from a woman aged 40 to 50 in good health and CMV-seronegative. The J gene is TRBJ2-1, the V gene TRBV6-5, with 8 bases aligning to TRBD2. The sequencing input was PBMCs. The CDR3 DNA reads TGTGCCAGCAGTTACGGAAGCGGGGGAACCGGGAATGAGCAGTTCTTC. It encodes CASSYGSGGTGNEQFF.